This record covers a single T cell receptor (beta chain). This entry comes from a study of graft-versus-host responses after intestinal transplantation. Germline V gene data show CDR1 as SGHNT and CDR2 as YYREEE (reference sequence). CDR3 length: 16 amino acids. V gave up 0 bases and J gave up 1 base, with 12 bases separating them. TCRdb's copy holds only in-frame clones and misses some; the assay was immunoSEQ multiplex PCR. The sample includes under 90,000 clones, approximately 92% of them seen just once. The receptor comes from a human patient who received an intestinal transplant, so some T cells may come from the graft donor. The sample in question was PBMCs, obtained 98 days after intestinal transplantation. The J gene is TRBJ2-3, the V gene TRBV5-4; D possibly matches TRBD1 or TRBD2 (5 bases each). Here the CDR3 reads CASSLVSGTGTDTQYF. The CDR3 DNA reads as TGTGCCAGCAGCTTGGTATCCGGGACGGGCACAGATACGCAGTATTTT.